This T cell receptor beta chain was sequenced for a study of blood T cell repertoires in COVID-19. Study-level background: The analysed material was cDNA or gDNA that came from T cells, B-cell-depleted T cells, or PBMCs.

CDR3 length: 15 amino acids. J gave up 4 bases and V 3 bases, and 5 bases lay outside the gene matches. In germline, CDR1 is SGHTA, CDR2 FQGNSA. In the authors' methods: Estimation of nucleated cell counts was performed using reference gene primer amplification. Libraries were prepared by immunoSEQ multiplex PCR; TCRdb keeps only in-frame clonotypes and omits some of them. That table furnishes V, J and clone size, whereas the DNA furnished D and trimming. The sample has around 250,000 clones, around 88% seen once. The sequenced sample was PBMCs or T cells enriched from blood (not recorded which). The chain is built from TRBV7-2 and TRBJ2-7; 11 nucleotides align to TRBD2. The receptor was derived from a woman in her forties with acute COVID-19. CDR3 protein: CASSFTSGSMYEQYF. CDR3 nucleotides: TGTGCCAGCAGCTTCACTAGCGGGAGTATGTACGAGCAGTACTTC.